Detailed here is one T cell receptor (beta chain). The antigen is undetermined. Only in-frame clones appear in the TCRdb table, and some are missing; sequencing was by immunoSEQ multiplex PCR. The sample has roughly 84,000 clones, 80% to 90% seen once. This entry belongs to a study of T cell responses to AZD1222 COVID-19 vaccine. The CDR3 sequence is 13 residues long. Unmatched junction bases numbered 6, after V lost 7 bases and J lost 3 bases. CDR1 is SQVTM, CDR2 ANQGSEA, per germline. Broader study findings: Most donors were white British and more were female, and clonal diversity was possibly underestimated.

The sequence was obtained from an adult who received the AZD1222 COVID-19 vaccine. The genes are TRBV29-1 and TRBJ2-1; 7 bases agree with TRBD2. The input for sequencing was peripheral blood, taken 28 days after the second AZD1222 dose. The CDR3: CSAKREVYNEQFF. CDR3 nucleotide sequence: TGCAGCGCAAAACGGGAGGTCTACAATGAGCAGTTCTTC.